These 31 T cell receptor beta chains originate from one sample sequenced in a study of OX40 agonist ivuxolimab in advanced cancers. TCRdb keeps only in-frame clones here, not all; method: immunoSEQ multiplex PCR. The table lists under 75,000 clones, around nine tenths of them singletons. The specimen was CD4+ or CD8+ T cells sorted from blood, collected in a trial of the OX40 agonist ivuxolimab. These receptors all stem from an adult with an advanced solid tumor such as melanoma, head and neck, liver or kidney cancer.

The CDR3 nucleotides are TGTGCCAGCAGCTTGCGGGGTAGGGACACTGAAGCTTTCTTT. Protein: CASSLRGRDTEAFF. The chain carries TRBV11-3 and TRBJ1-1; D not resolved. CDR1 is SGHNT and CDR2 is YENEEA in the germline V gene. The V end lost 3 bases, the J end lost 3 bases, and 11 bases lay between the germline ends. The CDR3 is 14 residues long. The full variable domain, in which reference TRBV11-3 and TRBJ1-1 provide the parts outside the CDR3, is EAGVVQSPRYKIIEKKQPVAFWCNPISGHNTLYWYLQNLGQGPELLIRYENEEAVDDSQLPKDRFSAERLKGVDSTLKIQPAELGDSAVYLCASSLRGRDTEAFFGQGTRLTVV.

This chain connects TRBV7-2 to TRBJ1-2, with no clear D. Germline lookup yields CDR1 SGHTA and CDR2 FQGNSA. The germline V and J ends were trimmed by 1 base and 1 base, with 4 bases remaining between them. The CDR3 contains 13 residues. The CDR3 DNA is TGTGCCAGCAGCTTAGACGGTAACTATGGCTACACCTTC. It specifies CASSLDGNYGYTF.

The V gene is TRBV19, the J gene TRBJ2-3; tentatively, D is TRBD2 (5 bases). The CDR3 has 14 residues. Looked up from germline, CDR1 is LNHDA and CDR2 is SQIVND (reference sequence). Trimming cost V 3 bases and J 1 base, with 8 bases left between them. The CDR3 bases are TGTGCCAGTAGTATCCGGGGTGGCACAGATACGCAGTATTTT. Translated, it gives CASSIRGGTDTQYF.

The gene calls are TRBV19 and TRBJ1-5, with a tentative D call TRBD1 (5 bases). Trimming left V 3 bases short and J 7 bases short, with 13 bases between. CDR3 length: 14 amino acids. The germline gives CDR1 LNHDA, CDR2 SQIVND (reference sequence). The CDR3 sequence is CASSITGYGQPQHF. CDR3 sequence (DNA): TGTGCCAGTAGTATTACAGGTTACGGCCAGCCCCAGCATTTT.

The rearrangement links TRBV19 to TRBJ1-5, with D unclear. Looked up from germline, CDR1 is LNHDA and CDR2 is SQIVND (reference sequence). V was clipped by 3 bases and J by 0 bases, with 15 bases between them. The CDR3 runs 17 residues. This chain's CDR3 is CASSIIGGHYSNQPQHF. CDR3 sequence (DNA): TGTGCCAGTAGTATCATTGGAGGCCACTATAGCAATCAGCCCCAGCATTTT.

This rearrangement joins TRBV5-1 to TRBJ2-5; D may be TRBD1 or TRBD2 (5 bases each). V was shortened by 4 bases and J by 2 bases, with 12 bases between the two germline ends. The CDR3 covers 14 residues. CDR1 is SGHRS, CDR2 YFSETQ, per germline. The CDR3 DNA follows: TGCGCCAGCAGCCCCGGGACCTCACAAGAGACCCAGTACTTC. Translating it yields CASSPGTSQETQYF.

The V and J genes are TRBV19 and TRBJ2-7; D may correspond to TRBD1 or TRBD2 (5 bases each). Germline CDR1 reads LNHDA; CDR2 reads SQIVND (reference sequence). The V gene lost 5 bases and the J gene lost 6 bases, with 17 bases spanning the gap. This CDR3 spans 14 amino acids. CDR3 in amino acids: CASSGGQGRFEQYF. The CDR3 nucleotides are TGTGCCAGTAGTGGGGGTCAGGGACGGTTCGAGCAGTACTTC.

V usage is TRBV9 and J usage is TRBJ2-5, with D maybe TRBD1 (6 bases). The CDR3 is 17 amino acids. Germline CDR1 and CDR2: SGDLS and YYNGEE. V gave up 0 bases and J gave up 5 bases, with 20 bases separating them. In nucleotides, the CDR3 is TGTGCCAGCAGCGTAGCTACTGGCAGGGGTCGAGTGGAGACCCAGTACTTC. Its translation is CASSVATGRGRVETQYF.

V and J are TRBV30 and TRBJ1-4; D is undetermined. Germline CDR1 reads GTSNPN; CDR2 reads SVGIG (reference sequence). The length of the CDR3 is 14 residues. Trimming took 0 bases from V and 4 from J, leaving 9 bases between them. The CDR3 nucleotides are TGTGCCTGGAGTGTTAGGGTCGTTAATGAAAAACTGTTTTTT. This sequence encodes CAWSVRVVNEKLFF.

The genes are TRBV10-3 and TRBJ1-2; D possibly corresponds to TRBD1 (5 bases). Germline CDR1 reads ENHRY; CDR2 reads SYGVKD. CDR3 length equals 15 residues. V lost 2 bases, J lost 4 bases, and 14 bases lay in between. CDR3 loop: CAISETWDGGYGYTF. DNA of the CDR3: TGTGCCATCAGTGAGACCTGGGACGGAGGCTATGGCTACACCTTC.

This clone showed up just once. J is TRBJ2-7 and V is TRBV6-1, with D tentatively TRBD1 (5 bases). Looked up from germline, CDR1 is MNHNS and CDR2 is SASEGT. The CDR3 has 10 amino acids. Trimming stripped 6 bases from V and 5 bases from J, with 5 bases between. CDR3 sequence: CASRGHEQYF. The CDR3 nucleotides read TGTGCCAGCAGGGGGCACGAGCAGTACTTC.

The V and J genes are TRBV5-5 and TRBJ1-5; 11 bases align to TRBD1. The V gene end was trimmed by 2 bases and the J gene end by 5 bases; junction bases not matched to a gene: 3. CDR1 and CDR2 (germline): SGHKS, YYEKEE (reference sequence). This CDR3 spans 15 amino acids. The CDR3: CASSFGQGAYQPQHF. DNA for the CDR3: TGTGCCAGCAGCTTTGGACAGGGGGCATATCAGCCCCAGCATTTT.

With regard to this clone: The germline gene is not matched at one end of the junction; a read error may be the cause. Other DNA sequences from this sample encode an identical CDR3 as well. This chain's CDR3 is CASSQSNYGYTF. The CDR3 coding sequence is TGTGCTAGCAGTCAGAGTAACTATGGCTACACCTTC. The chain joins TRBV28 to TRBJ1-2; D unclear. From germline, CDR1 is MDHEN and CDR2 SYDVKM. The length of the CDR3 is 12 residues.

In its sample, this clone was seen a few times. The CDR3 loop is CATKRDRTNEKLFF. CDR3 DNA: TGTGCCACTAAACGGGACAGAACTAATGAAAAACTGTTTTTT. This rearrangement joins TRBV10-3 to TRBJ1-4, with 7 bases identical to TRBD1. This CDR3 contains 14 residues. The junction had 6 bases not matched to a gene; V was cut back by 10 bases and J by 1 base. CDR1 is ENHRY, CDR2 SYGVKD, per germline.

The V call is TRBV5-6, the J call TRBJ1-1; 10 nucleotides agree with TRBD1. Per the germline V gene, CDR1 is SGHDT and CDR2 is YYEEEE. Trimming at V came to 5 bases and at J to 1 base, leaving 5 bases not matched to a gene. The CDR3 totals 15 residues. CDR3 DNA sequence: TGTGCCAGCAGGAAGGGGACAGGGGCGAACACTGAAGCTTTCTTT. Amino acid sequence: CASRKGTGANTEAFF.

This chain uses TRBV7-2 with TRBJ2-5; 8 nucleotides align to TRBD1. TRBJ2-7 explains the end of the DNA better; the J call may be wrong. The CDR3 has 16 amino acids. Germline CDR1 and CDR2: SGHTA and FQGNSA. CDR3 nucleotide sequence: TGTGCCAGCAGCTTAGAAGCAGGGGGCAATTCGTACGAGCAGTACTTC. This encodes CASSLEAGGNSYEQYF.

This clone was counted a single time. The chain recombines TRBV18 with TRBJ1-2, with unresolved D. Germline CDR1 and CDR2: KGHSH and LQKENI. This CDR3 contains 12 residues. V lost 6 bases, J lost 5 bases, and 10 bases lay in between. Here the CDR3 reads CASSSDSYGYTF. The CDR3 nucleotides read TGTGCCAGCTCCTCGGACTCGTATGGCTACACCTTC.

V is TRBV12-5 and J is TRBJ2-2; D may be TRBD1 (6 bases). The germline V gene has CDR1 LGHNT and CDR2 FRNRAP. The CDR3 consists of 14 residues. Trimming shortened V by 2 bases and J by 7 bases, and 11 bases separated the two germline ends. In nucleotides, the CDR3 is TGTGCTAGTGGTTTGACCACAGGGATCGGGGAGCTGTTTTTT. This encodes CASGLTTGIGELFF.

The genes are TRBV7-8 and TRBJ1-5; no clear D. The CDR3 sequence is 13 residues long. Trimming left V 5 bases short and J 5 bases short, with 10 bases between. Germline CDR1 SGHVS, CDR2 FQNEAQ. CDR3 sequence reads: CASSALKDQPQHF. The CDR3 DNA reads TGTGCCAGCAGCGCCCTTAAGGATCAGCCCCAGCATTTT.

This sequence joins TRBV10-3 and TRBJ2-7; no firm D call. V gave up 6 bases and J gave up 3 bases, with 12 bases separating them. The germline gives CDR1 ENHRY, CDR2 SYGVKD. The CDR3 is made up of 13 amino acids. This CDR3 reads CAISSSPFYEQYF. The CDR3 DNA reads TGTGCCATCAGCTCCTCCCCTTTCTACGAGCAGTACTTC.

The rearrangement joins TRBV19 to TRBJ1-2, with D unresolved. Germline V gene lookup returns CDR1 LNHDA and CDR2 SQIVND (reference sequence). CDR3 length: 15 residues. The V end lost 2 bases, the J end lost 0 bases, and 10 bases lay between the germline ends. The CDR3: CASSISRRTNYGYTF. The CDR3 bases are TGTGCCAGTAGTATATCCCGACGGACTAACTATGGCTACACCTTC.

This chain connects TRBV18 to TRBJ1-3; no clear D. Deletions cut 2 bases from V and 0 bases from J, with 2 bases between. The germline V gene has CDR1 KGHSH and CDR2 LQKENI. The CDR3 has 13 residues. The CDR3 spells CASSPDSGNTIYF. The CDR3, as DNA: TGTGCCAGCTCACCAGACTCTGGAAACACCATATATTTT.

V gene TRBV6-5 combines with J gene TRBJ1-1; D is perhaps TRBD1 (5 bases). The V gene lost 6 bases and the J gene lost 1 base, with 9 bases spanning the gap. The CDR3 consists of 13 residues. From germline, CDR1 is MNHEY and CDR2 SVGAGI. Here the CDR3 reads CASSPGRNTEAFF. CDR3 in DNA: TGTGCCAGCAGCCCGGGACGGAACACTGAAGCTTTCTTT.

This clone was detected only a few times. V usage is TRBV4-1 and J usage is TRBJ1-5, with D possibly matching TRBD1 (5 bases). Trimming pared 5 bases from V and 0 bases from J, leaving 17 bases between. The CDR3 is made up of 17 amino acids. Per germline, CDR1 MGHRA and CDR2 YSYEKL. The CDR3 DNA is TGCGCCAGCAGCAACCCCGGGGGGGATTTTAGCAATCAGCCCCAGCATTTT. Translating gives CASSNPGGDFSNQPQHF.

J is TRBJ1-1 and V is TRBV29-1, with D uncertain. This CDR3 has 15 amino acids. Germline-derived CDR1 and CDR2 are SQVTM and ANQGSEA. The V gene lost 4 bases and the J gene lost 0 bases, with 15 bases spanning the gap. The CDR3 DNA is TGCAGCGTTGCGACACAACCCAATCTGAACACTGAAGCTTTCTTT. Protein product: CSVATQPNLNTEAFF.

This clone occurred once. This sequence joins TRBV6-1 and TRBJ1-1, with TRBD1 matching over 7 bases. The CDR3 contains 15 residues. Germline values: CDR1 MNHNS, CDR2 SASEGT. The trim removed 3 bases at V and 0 bases at J, leaving 4 bases unmatched. CDR3 residues: CASSDQQGMNTEAFF. The CDR3 bases are TGTGCCAGCAGTGACCAACAGGGGATGAACACTGAAGCTTTCTTT.

This clone was found once. This chain links TRBV4-3 with TRBJ1-1; 8 bases map to TRBD1. The CDR3 totals 16 residues. Losses at the gene ends were 0 bases for V and 0 bases for J; bases not matched to a gene: 3. Germline CDR1 LGHNA, CDR2 YSLEER. This CDR3 is CASSQEQGGLNTEAFF. CDR3 nucleotide sequence: TGCGCCAGCAGCCAAGAACAGGGGGGCTTGAACACTGAAGCTTTCTTT.

The CDR3 DNA follows: TGTGCCAGTAGTAGAAGGGGGCGGTCCGAGCAGTACTTC. Encoded protein: CASSRRGRSEQYF. The V call is TRBV19, the J call TRBJ2-7; TRBD1 matches 7 bases. The germline V gene encodes CDR1 LNHDA and CDR2 SQIVND (reference sequence). The CDR3 is made up of 13 amino acids. Trimming at V came to 4 bases and at J to 6 bases, leaving 6 bases not matched to a gene.

The chain carries TRBV15 and TRBJ1-5; D gene unclear. CDR3 size: 12 residues. Germline-derived CDR1 and CDR2 are LNHNV and YYDKDF (reference sequence). Trimming took 0 bases from V and 7 from J, leaving 4 bases between them. As DNA, the CDR3 is TGTGCCACCAGCAGAGATGGACAGCCCCAGCATTTT. It yields the protein CATSRDGQPQHF.

The chain combines TRBV5-4 with TRBJ1-1, with D uncertain. The CDR3 is made up of 16 amino acids. Germline V gives CDR1 SGHNT, CDR2 YYREEE (reference sequence). Trimming took off 0 bases at V and 0 bases at J, with 12 bases between the two ends. The CDR3 region is CASSLGAGSLNTEAFF. The CDR3 nucleotides read TGTGCCAGCAGCTTGGGGGCAGGTTCCTTGAACACTGAAGCTTTCTTT. Using reference TRBV5-4 and TRBJ1-1 for the parts outside the CDR3, the full variable domain is ETGVTQSPTHLIKTRGQQVTLRCSSQSGHNTVSWYQQALGQGPQFIFQYYREEENGRGNFPPRFSGLQFPNYSSELNVNALELDDSALYLCASSLGAGSLNTEAFFGQGTRLTVV.

This chain uses TRBV28 with TRBJ2-7; D is unclear. The V end was cut by 7 bases, the J end by 0 bases, with 10 bases between. Germline CDR1 is MDHEN and CDR2 is SYDVKM. This CDR3 is built from 13 residues. This chain's CDR3 is CASISPSSYEQYF. As DNA, the CDR3 is TGTGCCAGCATATCACCCAGCTCCTACGAGCAGTACTTC.